This is a list of T cell receptor beta chains from one sample in a study of response to subunit inactivated influenza vaccine. One entry per CDR3 protein, called by TCRdb with MiXCR from the RT-PCR reads. The sample records almost 600,000 distinct CDR3 sequences, roughly 15% being singletons. Sequenced material: PBMCs from blood, taken roughly 13 days after vaccination. The receptors were gathered from a man aged 50 or older who received an inactivated influenza vaccine. CDR3s include the opening cysteine and the closing phenylalanine or tryptophan. A D gene is named only where the DNA matches it firmly. Size tells how often a clone was seen (once, few, many) or the class of an expanded clone, and some rows leave it out.

v_call	clone_size	d_call	j_call	cdr3_aa
TRBV25-1	NA	TRBD2	TRBJ2-3	CASRGSSGPTDTQYF
TRBV12-3/TRBV12-4	NA	NA	TRBJ1-3	CASSRRLSSGNTIYF
TRBV7-2	few	NA	TRBJ1-2	CASTKTGPRGGYTF
TRBV3-1	NA	NA	TRBJ1-1	CASSPSDSMNTEAFF
TRBV7-9	NA	NA	TRBJ2-5	CASSLAASGTQYF
TRBV2	few	NA	TRBJ1-2	CASTQREGYTF
TRBV25-1	many	TRBD1	TRBJ1-4	CASSEYWGQQNEKLFF
TRBV13	NA	NA	TRBJ2-3	CASNAVSTDTQYF
TRBV27	NA	TRBD2	TRBJ2-3	CASRRAGAPTDTQYF
TRBV12-3/TRBV12-4	NA	NA	TRBJ2-7	CASSRREEDYEQYF
TRBV12-5	NA	NA	TRBJ2-3	CASGQTVIPSEVDTQYF
TRBV7-2	NA	TRBD1	TRBJ1-4	CASSSQTGLGEKLFF
TRBV20-1	many	NA	TRBJ1-2	CSARDQARAYGYTF
TRBV7-2	few	TRBD2	TRBJ2-1	CASSLASGGVYNEQFF
TRBV4-2	many	NA	TRBJ2-7	CASSPGQYSYEQYF
TRBV9	NA	NA	TRBJ2-2	CASSVLGTTGELFF
TRBV6-2/TRBV6-3	few	NA	TRBJ1-2	CASSYSAGTSVSGYTF
TRBV28	few	TRBD2	TRBJ2-7	CASSLRGLAGDFEQYF
TRBV4-3	NA	TRBD1	TRBJ2-7	CASSQAGTVPTYEQYF
TRBV7-2	few	TRBD1	TRBJ2-7	CASSLAGSGGRGEQYF
TRBV6-2/TRBV6-3	NA	NA	TRBJ2-7	CASSYRSGEVSYEQYF
TRBV10-3	NA	NA	TRBJ1-6	CAISEPGYYNSPLHF
TRBV20-1	few	TRBD2	TRBJ2-7	CSARDMGTSTYEQYF
TRBV4-3	many	NA	TRBJ2-3	CASSQVGDPDTQYF
TRBV5-1	NA	NA	TRBJ1-1	CASSPQGTTEAFF
TRBV29-1	few	NA	TRBJ2-1	CSAEQVSSYNEQFF
TRBV5-1	few	TRBD2	TRBJ2-2	CASSTLAGANTGELFF
TRBV12-3/TRBV12-4	few	TRBD2	TRBJ2-3	CASSFLTSGEDTQYF
TRBV7-9	few	NA	TRBJ1-1	CASRPGQISLLNTEAFF
TRBV7-9	many	TRBD1	TRBJ2-5	CASSLQNRGKYQETQYF
TRBV28	few	NA	TRBJ2-1	CASSPRGFDNEQFF
TRBV4-2	few	NA	TRBJ2-3	CASSQDLVGRADTQYF
TRBV7-2	NA	NA	TRBJ1-1	CASSSHRDTEAFF
TRBV12-3/TRBV12-4	few	NA	TRBJ2-2	CASSYTTNTGELFF
TRBV20-1	few	NA	TRBJ1-1	CSAYGGTGTEAFF
TRBV28	many	TRBD2	TRBJ2-7	CASSLLAGGRGEQYF
TRBV7-9	few	NA	TRBJ1-6	CASSAPGNYNSPLHF
TRBV6-1	few	TRBD2	TRBJ2-1	CASRDSGGAVNEQFF
TRBV5-1	many	TRBD1	TRBJ2-3	CASSLDGQGIADTQYF
TRBV12-3/TRBV12-4	NA	TRBD2	TRBJ2-7	CASSRIAGGFYEQYF
TRBV24-1	NA	TRBD2	TRBJ2-1	CATSDPPLAGGGDEQFF
TRBV5-1	few	NA	TRBJ1-1	CASSLSSGVGAEAFF
TRBV6-5	NA	NA	TRBJ1-4	CASSYSGGEYEKLFF
TRBV20-1	NA	TRBD2	TRBJ2-3	CSASGAGGLVDTQCF
TRBV20-1	NA	NA	TRBJ1-5	CSVWAGNQPQHF
TRBV12-3/TRBV12-4	few	NA	TRBJ2-7	CASSRGLLEMYEQYF